This TCR beta chain was recovered during a study of vaccination effects on CD4 cells after COVID-19 (dated by TCRdb to the early 2020s). Study-wide context: Samples were taken from three convalescent patients early (day +14) and late (day +241, +227, +161 respectively) after vaccination. SARS-CoV-2 spike-specific CD4+ TCR repertoires from before and after mRNA vaccination were compared in COVID-19 convalescent patients and in infection-naive vaccine recipients. Post-vaccine samples across the study were collected a median of 72 days after the second dose, with a range of 14 to 241. Cultures from other donors in the study were sequenced with the Oncomine TCR Beta short-read assay on an Illumina iSeq 100. A total of nine to ten COVID-19 convalescent patients and a few SARS-CoV-2-naive healthy vaccine recipients were included in the full study. The study at large found these results: Marked clonal contraction was observed in both infection-induced and vaccine-induced clones at late post-vaccination timepoints, consistent with waning T cell responses. In convalescent patients, the post-vaccine spike-reactive repertoire was composed mainly of new vaccine-induced clones that were largely distinct from infection-induced clones. Only a small number of convalescent patients were included, and no early post-infection timepoints were available, which limited the study.

As for this clone: This clone's antigen is unknown. The sample holds no much larger clone one base away, and base qualities are not on file.

To identify antigen-specific CD4+ T cell clonotypes by their expansion, the ViraFEST assay first stimulated PBMC with viral peptide pools and then applied TCR sequencing. After around 10 days of culture, CD4+ T cells were isolated with the EasySep CD4+ T cell isolation kit. PCR-confirmed SARS-CoV-2 infection had occurred in convalescent patients between March and December 2020, before the Alpha, Beta and Delta variants emerged in the United States. Each participant got two doses of an mRNA SARS-CoV-2 vaccine, either BNT162b2 or mRNA-1273. A few million PBMC per well were cultured with about 9 ug/ml peptides in IMDM containing approximately 4.7% human AB serum, about 9.6 IU/ml IL-2 and gentamicin. Half of the culture medium was replaced with fresh IL-2-containing medium on days 3 and 7. Unless noted otherwise, every peptide stimulation condition was grown in triplicate wells. Using Ficoll-Paque Plus gradient centrifugation, PBMC were separated from whole blood and then either used fresh or cryopreserved at -140C. The spike proteins of SARS-CoV-2 and of the common cold coronaviruses HCoV-NL63, HCoV-OC43 and HCoV-229E were spanned by overlapping peptide pools. Genomic DNA was extracted from cultured CD4+ T cells with the QIAamp micro DNA kit.

The library came from the immunoSEQ multiplex PCR assay. DNA from the cultured and isolated CD4+ T cells underwent TCR beta CDR3 sequencing. In the source study's methods: Non-productive TCR sequences were removed, reads were trimmed to the CDR3 region, and CDR3s of at least 7 amino acids were retained. The MANAFEST web app was used to identify antigen-specific clonotypes by comparing expansion in peptide wells with expansion in reference cultures. To count as positive, a clone had to show expansion at FDR<0.05 compared with the reference and with all other wells, an odds ratio above 5, and a frequency above 0.1% in two replicate wells. A clonotype was called cross-reactive if it was significantly expanded both in SARS-CoV-2 spike wells and in at least one common cold coronavirus spike condition. Using the stringdist R package, CDR3 similarity was measured by Levenshtein distance, and unrooted trees were constructed with ape in R 3.6.1. TCRdb holds this immuneACCESS table with in-frame rearrangements only. Some clones are missing; in checked studies, unresolved V genes explain under half, and the rest has no known cause. The V and J calls and the clone size are those of that table, but D and trimming were determined from the DNA. The sample table shows 17,000 or so clones, and 76% are seen once. Of the sample, approximately 21% is held by the ten largest clones.

Measured from the cysteine to the phenylalanine, the CDR3 is 14 residues long. Just CDR3 DNA is preserved here, 42 bases in frame from base 1. The germline V gene (reference sequence) specifies LGHDT as CDR1 and YNNKEL as CDR2. Trimming at the junction amounts to 4 bases on V and 3 bases on J, and the germline ends lie 10 bases apart. This TCR came from a human donor who had a prior SARS-CoV-2 infection. The starting material was CD4+ T cells from PBMCs cultured with SARS-CoV-2 spike peptides, obtained after COVID-19 vaccination. The cell subset or site label, as the study defines it: SARS-CoV-2 spike overlapping peptide pool stimulation. The rearrangement combines TRBV3-1 (or the pseudogene TRBV3-2) with TRBJ2-1; a tentative D match to TRBD2 spans 5 bases. The DNA is as follows: TGTGCCAGCAGCCCCTCCGGGAACTACAATGAGCAGTTCTTC. Its amino acids are CASSPSGNYNEQFF.